This TCR beta chain stems from a study of CD8+ T cells in alopecia areata. Documented treatment: oral pan-JAK inhibitor, 5-10 mg twice daily. CDR1 and CDR2 from the germline V gene are SGHDT and YYEEEE. Trimming removed 0 bases from V and 0 bases from J, with 8 bases in between. CDR3 size: 15 residues. RNA extraction and reverse transcription yielded cDNA as sequencing template. Assay used: immunoSEQ multiplex PCR; TCRdb lists only in-frame clones, some missing. The data show 64,000 or so clones, roughly 50% seen once. The gene calls are TRBV5-6 and TRBJ2-3; D ambiguous. The TCR sequence derives from a human donor with alopecia areata. This specimen was CD8+ T cells sorted from blood, taken at approximately week 36, from a patient treated with tofacitinib. The DNA for the CDR3 is TGTGCCAGCAGCTTGGTCGCCGGAAGCACAGATACGCAGTATTTT. Translated, it gives CASSLVAGSTDTQYF.